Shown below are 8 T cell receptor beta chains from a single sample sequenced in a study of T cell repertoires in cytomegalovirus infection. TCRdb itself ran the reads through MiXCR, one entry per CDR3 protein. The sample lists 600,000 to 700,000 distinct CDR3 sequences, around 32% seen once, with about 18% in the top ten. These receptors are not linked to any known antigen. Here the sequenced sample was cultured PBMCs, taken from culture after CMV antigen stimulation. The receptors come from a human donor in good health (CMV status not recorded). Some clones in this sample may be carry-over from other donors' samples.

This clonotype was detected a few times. The CDR3 DNA is TGTGCCAGCAGCAGCCTCAGGTCCTCCTATGAAGCTTTCTTT. Its protein product is CASSSLRSSYEAFF. The chain recombines TRBV5-5 with TRBJ1-1; D gene ambiguous. Germline lookup yields CDR1 SGHKS and CDR2 YYEKEE (reference sequence). The V gene lost 4 bases and the J gene lost 7 bases, with 17 bases spanning the gap. The CDR3 runs to 14 residues.

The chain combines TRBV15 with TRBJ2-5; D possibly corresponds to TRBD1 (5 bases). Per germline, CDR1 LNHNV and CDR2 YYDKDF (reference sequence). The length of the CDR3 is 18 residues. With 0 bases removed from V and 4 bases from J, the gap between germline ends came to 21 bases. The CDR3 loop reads CATSRDPQGIAHGETQYF. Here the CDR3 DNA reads TGTGCCACCAGCAGAGATCCGCAGGGAATAGCACACGGAGAGACCCAGTACTTC. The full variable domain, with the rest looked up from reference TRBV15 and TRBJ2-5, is DAMVIQNPRYQVTQFGKPVTLSCSQTLNHNVMYWYQQKSSQAPKLLFHYYDKDFNNEADTPDNFQSRRPNTSFCFLDIRSPGLGDTAMYLCATSRDPQGIAHGETQYFGPGTRLLVL.

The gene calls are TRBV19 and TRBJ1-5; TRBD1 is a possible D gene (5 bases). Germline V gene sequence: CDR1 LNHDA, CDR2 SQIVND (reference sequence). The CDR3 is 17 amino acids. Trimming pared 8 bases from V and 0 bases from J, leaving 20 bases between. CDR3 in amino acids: CASSTTRGSYSNQPQHF. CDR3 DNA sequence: TGTGCCAGTTCGACAACTCGGGGCAGCTATAGCAATCAGCCCCAGCATTTT.

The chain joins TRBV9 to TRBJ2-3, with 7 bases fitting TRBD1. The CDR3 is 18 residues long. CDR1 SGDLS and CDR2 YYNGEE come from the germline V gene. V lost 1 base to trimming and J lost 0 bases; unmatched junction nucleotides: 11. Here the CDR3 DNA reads TGTGCCAGCAGCGTACATTCCGGGACAGAAACTAGCACAGATACGCAGTATTTT. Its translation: CASSVHSGTETSTDTQYF.

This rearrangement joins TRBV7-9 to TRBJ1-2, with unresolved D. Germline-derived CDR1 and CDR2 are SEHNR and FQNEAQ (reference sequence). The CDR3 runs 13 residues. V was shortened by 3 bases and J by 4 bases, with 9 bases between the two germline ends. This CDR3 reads CASSFTDTYGYTF. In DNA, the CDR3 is TGTGCCAGCAGCTTCACAGACACCTATGGCTACACCTTC.

Here the CDR3 DNA reads TGCGCCAGCAGCCAAGAACCGACTGGCTACGAGCAGTACTTC. Its translation is CASSQEPTGYEQYF. V usage is TRBV4-1 and J usage is TRBJ2-7; D gene uncertain. The V end was cut by 0 bases, the J end by 3 bases, with 9 bases between. This CDR3 contains 14 residues. Germline V gives CDR1 MGHRA, CDR2 YSYEKL.

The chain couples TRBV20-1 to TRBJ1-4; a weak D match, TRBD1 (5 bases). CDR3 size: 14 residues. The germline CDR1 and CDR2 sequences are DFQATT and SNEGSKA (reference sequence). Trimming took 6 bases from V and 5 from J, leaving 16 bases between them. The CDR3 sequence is CSALSRDGNEKLFF. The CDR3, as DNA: TGCAGTGCGCTCTCCCGGGACGGGAATGAAAAACTGTTTTTT.

The CDR3 DNA follows: TGCGCCAGCAGCCAGTCCATCCGGGACAGGGATTGGGAGACCCAGTACTTC. Its protein product is CASSQSIRDRDWETQYF. The J gene is TRBJ2-5, the V gene TRBV4-1; TRBD1 matches 9 bases. In germline, CDR1 is MGHRA, CDR2 YSYEKL. The CDR3 runs 17 residues. With 3 bases clipped from V and 5 bases from J, the junction kept 13 bases outside the gene matches.